Sequencing of this TCR beta chain was carried out in a study of Tregs in tolerant kidney transplant recipients. Sequencing was performed with immunoSEQ multiplex PCR; in TCRdb, only in-frame clones are kept and a portion is missing. The data contain some 70,000 clones, around 90% of them seen just once; the ten biggest clones take up around 0.4%. Whole-study results and caveats: This study did not directly address biological reproducibility.

To note about this clone: Antigen: not known.

Trimming took 1 base from V and 9 from J, leaving 7 bases between them. The CDR3 extends over 12 amino acids. Germline V gene sequence: CDR1 SGHDN, CDR2 FVKESK. The sequencing here drew on CD4+ T cells from blood, taken before the transplant. The clonotype originates from a human donor who received a combined kidney and bone marrow transplant. V and J are TRBV14 and TRBJ2-1; no clear D gene. Here the CDR3 reads CASSQGTGEQFF. The CDR3 DNA follows: TGTGCCAGCAGCCAAGGAACCGGTGAGCAGTTCTTC.